This is a list of T cell receptor beta chains from one sample in a study of cytomegalovirus exposure and HLA in healthy donors. Some clones are missing from TCRdb's copy, which holds only in-frame ones; the method was immunoSEQ multiplex PCR. This table holds 71,000 or so clones, roughly 94% found once. Material: PBMCs. These receptors originate from a woman between 18 and 29 years old in good health and CMV-seropositive. Both conserved end residues are part of each CDR3. A D gene is named only where the DNA matches it firmly. A clone size is listed for some rows: how often the clone was seen (once, few, many), or a class if it is expanded.

CDR3 length: 17; V gene: TRBV11-2; J gene: TRBJ1-2; clone size: .; D gene: TRBD1; CDR3 protein: CASSHHRGPTVNYGYTF; CDR3 DNA: TGTGCCAGCAGCCACCACAGGGGGCCCACCGTTAACTATGGCTACACCTTC
CDR3 length: 14; V gene: TRBV30; J gene: TRBJ1-5; clone size: .; D gene: TRBD1; CDR3 protein: CAWSFGTGDQPQHF; CDR3 DNA: TGTGCCTGGAGTTTTGGGACAGGGGACCAGCCCCAGCATTTT
CDR3 length: 15; V gene: TRBV2; J gene: TRBJ2-1; clone size: .; D gene: TRBD2; CDR3 protein: CASVPGLAVNNEQFF; CDR3 DNA: TGTGCCAGCGTCCCGGGACTAGCGGTTAACAATGAGCAGTTCTTC
CDR3 length: 16; V gene: TRBV7-9; J gene: TRBJ1-1; clone size: .; D gene: TRBD1; CDR3 protein: CASSLPQGQGVGEAFF; CDR3 DNA: TGTGCCAGCAGCCTGCCCCAGGGACAGGGGGTAGGTGAAGCTTTCTTT
CDR3 length: 14; V gene: TRBV6-7; J gene: TRBJ2-2; clone size: .; D gene: .; CDR3 protein: CASSSRTETGELFF; CDR3 DNA: TGTGCCAGCAGTTCCCGGACAGAAACCGGGGAGCTGTTTTTT
CDR3 length: 12; V gene: TRBV9; J gene: TRBJ2-3; clone size: .; D gene: .; CDR3 protein: CASSYAGHTQYF; CDR3 DNA: TGTGCCAGCAGTTACGCGGGTCATACGCAGTATTTT
CDR3 length: 16; V gene: TRBV5-1; J gene: TRBJ2-7; clone size: once; D gene: TRBD2; CDR3 protein: CASSLTVGAGEGEQYF; CDR3 DNA: TGCGCCAGCAGCTTGACGGTTGGGGCGGGAGAAGGGGAGCAGTACTTC
CDR3 length: 16; V gene: TRBV5-1; J gene: TRBJ2-7; clone size: once; D gene: TRBD1; CDR3 protein: CASSLASDRGTYEQYF; CDR3 DNA: TGCGCCAGCAGCTTGGCTTCCGACAGGGGTACCTACGAGCAGTACTTC
CDR3 length: 13; V gene: TRBV5-1; J gene: TRBJ2-7; clone size: .; D gene: TRBD1; CDR3 protein: CASSFIRQGEQYF; CDR3 DNA: TGCGCCAGCAGCTTTATCCGACAGGGTGAGCAGTACTTC
CDR3 length: 13; V gene: TRBV19; J gene: TRBJ2-5; clone size: .; D gene: TRBD2; CDR3 protein: CASSTGLAETQYF; CDR3 DNA: TGTGCCAGTAGTACTGGACTAGCGGAGACCCAGTACTTC
CDR3 length: 13; V gene: TRBV27; J gene: TRBJ1-2; clone size: .; D gene: TRBD1; CDR3 protein: CASSFGTGYGYTF; CDR3 DNA: TGTGCCAGCAGTTTCGGGACAGGATATGGCTACACCTTC
CDR3 length: 13; V gene: TRBV7-9; J gene: TRBJ1-5; clone size: .; D gene: .; CDR3 protein: CASSLRDYQPQHF; CDR3 DNA: TGTGCCAGCAGCTTACGGGATTATCAGCCCCAGCATTTT
CDR3 length: 15; V gene: TRBV11-2; J gene: TRBJ2-3; clone size: once; D gene: TRBD2; CDR3 protein: CASSPGLAFADTQYF; CDR3 DNA: TGTGCCAGCAGTCCGGGACTAGCGTTCGCAGATACGCAGTATTTT
CDR3 length: 14; V gene: TRBV27; J gene: TRBJ1-1; clone size: .; D gene: TRBD1; CDR3 protein: CASRKTGYHTEAFF; CDR3 DNA: TGTGCCAGCAGGAAGACAGGGTATCACACTGAAGCTTTCTTT
CDR3 length: 14; V gene: TRBV19; J gene: TRBJ1-6; clone size: .; D gene: TRBD1; CDR3 protein: CASSFGQGGSPLHF; CDR3 DNA: TGTGCCAGTAGTTTCGGACAGGGTGGATCACCCCTCCACTTT
CDR3 length: 17; V gene: TRBV27; J gene: TRBJ2-7; clone size: .; D gene: TRBD1; CDR3 protein: CASSPYPGQGSSYEQYF; CDR3 DNA: TGTGCCAGCAGTCCTTATCCCGGACAGGGGAGCTCCTACGAGCAGTACTTC
CDR3 length: 16; V gene: TRBV5-3; J gene: TRBJ1-5; clone size: .; D gene: TRBD1; CDR3 protein: CAGPGTGGVSNQPQHF; CDR3 DNA: TGTGCCGGCCCAGGGACAGGGGGCGTAAGCAATCAGCCCCAGCATTTT
CDR3 length: 14; V gene: TRBV28; J gene: TRBJ1-5; clone size: .; D gene: .; CDR3 protein: CASSPLSRDQPQHF; CDR3 DNA: TGTGCCAGCAGTCCCCTTAGTCGTGATCAGCCCCAGCATTTT
CDR3 length: 15; V gene: TRBV7-9; J gene: TRBJ2-1; clone size: .; D gene: TRBD2; CDR3 protein: CASSLVAGVYDEQFF; CDR3 DNA: TGTGCCAGCAGCTTAGTAGCGGGAGTGTACGATGAGCAGTTCTTC
CDR3 length: 16; V gene: TRBV5-1; J gene: TRBJ2-7; clone size: .; D gene: TRBD1; CDR3 protein: CASSLEGRTGTYEQYF; CDR3 DNA: TGCGCCAGCAGCTTGGAGGGACGGACAGGGACCTACGAGCAGTACTTC
CDR3 length: 12; V gene: TRBV7-9; J gene: TRBJ2-7; clone size: .; D gene: TRBD2; CDR3 protein: CASSLAVGGEYF; CDR3 DNA: TGTGCCAGCAGCTTAGCGGTGGGAGGGGAGTACTTC
CDR3 length: 13; V gene: TRBV19; J gene: TRBJ2-2; clone size: .; D gene: .; CDR3 protein: CASRGRSTGELFF; CDR3 DNA: TGTGCCAGTAGGGGGCGCTCCACCGGGGAGCTGTTTTTT
CDR3 length: 14; V gene: TRBV9; J gene: TRBJ1-2; clone size: once; D gene: TRBD1; CDR3 protein: CASSARDRGFGYTF; CDR3 DNA: TGTGCCAGCAGCGCCCGGGACAGGGGGTTTGGCTACACCTTC
CDR3 length: 14; V gene: TRBV29-1; J gene: TRBJ2-3; clone size: .; D gene: .; CDR3 protein: CSVFDSLGTDTQYF; CDR3 DNA: TGCAGCGTCTTCGACAGTTTAGGCACAGATACGCAGTATTTT
CDR3 length: 18; V gene: TRBV9; J gene: TRBJ2-5; clone size: once; D gene: TRBD2; CDR3 protein: CASSGGLAGGPSGETQYF; CDR3 DNA: TGTGCCAGCAGCGGCGGACTAGCGGGGGGGCCGAGTGGGGAGACCCAGTACTTC
CDR3 length: 16; V gene: TRBV7-2; J gene: TRBJ2-5; clone size: .; D gene: .; CDR3 protein: CASSLAWSGNGETQYF; CDR3 DNA: TGTGCCAGCAGCTTAGCGTGGTCGGGAAATGGGGAGACCCAGTACTTC
CDR3 length: 14; V gene: TRBV25-1; J gene: TRBJ1-3; clone size: .; D gene: TRBD1; CDR3 protein: CASSRQGGGNTIYF; CDR3 DNA: TGTGCCAGCAGTCGACAGGGTGGTGGAAACACCATATATTTT